These 29 T cell receptor beta chains originate from one sample sequenced in a study of regulatory T cells in long-lasting Graves disease. The TCR beta library used iRepertoire HTBI primers with Arm-PCR amplification of CDR3. TCRdb reprocessed the multiplex PCR reads with MiXCR, giving one entry per CDR3 protein. Among about 450,000 distinct CDR3 sequences listed, less than 15% were seen once. Time point given: newly diagnosed GD, antithyroid drugs for less than 3 months. Preparation of the TCR library used RNA extracted from PBMCs. These data are also associated with another study on T cells in Graves' hyperthyroidism and ophthalmopathy.

This specimen was peripheral blood mononuclear cells (PBMCs), taken at new diagnosis, from a patient treated with antithyroid drugs. Receptors originate from a woman between 50 and 59 years old with Graves disease.

This clonotype was detected ten times or more. The gene calls are TRBV11-2 and TRBJ2-3; 10 nucleotides align to TRBD2. CDR1 SGHAT and CDR2 FQNNGV come from the germline V gene. There are 14 residues in the CDR3. V gave up 6 bases and J gave up 5 bases; unmatched junction bases: 5. The CDR3 nucleotides read TGTGCCAGCAGGCCGGGACTAGCGAGAGATACGCAGTATTTT. Translating it yields CASRPGLARDTQYF.

The V and J genes are TRBV5-8 and TRBJ2-7; a possible D gene is TRBD1 (6 bases). Trimming took off 4 bases at V and 1 base at J, with 21 bases between the two ends. CDR3 size: 17 residues. Germline CDR1 is SGHTS and CDR2 is YDEGEE. CDR3 protein: CASSVGPGTRTSYEQYF. DNA of the CDR3: TGTGCCAGCAGCGTAGGCCCCGGGACAAGGACATCCTACGAGCAGTACTTC.

This clonotype was observed a few times. A read error is possible here, since a much larger clone lies one base away. In this CDR3 the conserved last residue, phenylalanine or tryptophan, is missing, so a read error is likely. The chain combines TRBV24-1 with TRBJ2-3; D is possibly TRBD2 (6 bases). Germline V gene lookup returns CDR1 KGHDR and CDR2 SFDVKD. The ends were cut back, 4 bases at V and 2 bases at J, with 15 bases in the middle. The CDR3 has 16 residues. The CDR3 is CATSDPYPGLTDTQYS. Written as DNA, the CDR3 is TGTGCCACCAGTGACCCATACCCGGGACTCACAGATACGCAGTATTCT.

Concerning this clonotype itself: A read error is possible here, since a much larger clone lies one base away. The chain carries TRBV6-9 and TRBJ2-1; 10 nucleotides align to TRBD2. The length of the CDR3 is 15 residues. CDR1 and CDR2 (germline): MNHGY, SVAAGI. This CDR3 reads CASSYGASGSNEQIF. In nucleotides, the CDR3 is TGTGCCAGCAGTTACGGGGCTAGCGGGAGCAATGAGCAGATCTTC.

This clonotype was detected many times. The genes are TRBV20-1 and TRBJ1-5; maybe TRBD1 (6 bases). Deletions cut 0 bases from V and 1 base from J, with 16 bases between. The CDR3 is 17 residues long. CDR1 is DFQATT, CDR2 SNEGSKA, per germline (reference sequence). The CDR3 here is CSARDARGFASNQPQHF. As DNA, the CDR3 is TGCAGTGCTAGAGACGCAAGGGGGTTTGCAAGCAATCAGCCCCAGCATTTT.

This clonotype appeared a few times. This rearrangement joins TRBV19 to TRBJ2-3; TRBD1 matches 7 bases. The CDR3 has 16 amino acids. Germline values: CDR1 LNHDA, CDR2 SQIVND (reference sequence). Losses at the gene ends were 5 bases for V and 5 bases for J; bases not matched to a gene: 13. The CDR3 protein is CASSADRSYRGDTQYF. The CDR3 nucleotides are TGTGCCAGTAGTGCGGACCGATCCTACAGGGGAGATACGCAGTATTTT.

This clonotype has a handful of counts. The chain is built from TRBV7-9 and TRBJ2-1, with 11 bases matching TRBD2. The V gene end was trimmed by 5 bases and the J gene end by 15 bases; junction bases not matched to a gene: 3. CDR1 is SEHNR, CDR2 FQNEAQ, per germline (reference sequence). CDR3 length: 11 residues. The chain's CDR3 is CASSVSGRVFF. DNA of the CDR3: TGTGCCAGCAGCGTTAGCGGGAGGGTGTTCTTC.

This clonotype has just a few counts. The DNA of the CDR3 is TGCAGTGCTAATCTCCCCGGGACTAGCGACAATGAGCAGTTCTTC. Amino acids: CSANLPGTSDNEQFF. The chain recombines TRBV20-1 with TRBJ2-1, with 10 bases that match TRBD2. J gave up 5 bases and V 4 bases, and 8 bases lay outside the gene matches. The CDR3 runs to 15 residues. CDR1 DFQATT and CDR2 SNEGSKA come from the germline V gene (reference sequence).

This clonotype was seen repeatedly, ten times or more. This sequence joins TRBV3-1 and TRBJ2-5; D might be TRBD2 (5 bases). This CDR3 contains 16 residues. V shed 0 bases and J shed 0 bases, with 11 bases lying between them. From germline, CDR1 is LGHDT and CDR2 YNNKEL (reference sequence). CDR3 in amino acids: CASSQERGSDQETQYF. The CDR3, as DNA: TGTGCCAGCAGCCAAGAACGAGGTAGCGACCAAGAGACCCAGTACTTC.

The V gene is TRBV5-1, the J gene TRBJ2-7, with 13 bases identical to TRBD2. CDR1 is SGHRS and CDR2 is YFSETQ in the germline V gene. The CDR3 runs to 17 residues. With 5 bases clipped from V and 5 bases from J, the junction kept 13 bases outside the gene matches. The DNA for the CDR3 is TGCGCCAGCAGATTGACTAGCGGGAGGCCTCCTAGAGACGAGCAGTACTTC. Its translation is CASRLTSGRPPRDEQYF.

V gene TRBV6-2 or TRBV6-3 combines with J gene TRBJ2-1; the D gene could be TRBD1 or TRBD2 (5 bases each). Trimming took 5 bases from V and 0 from J, leaving 14 bases between them. Germline V lookup: CDR1 MNHEY, CDR2 SVGEGT. The CDR3 sequence is 16 residues long. CDR3 bases: TGTGCCAGCAGTGATCATGGGGACGTCTCCTACAATGAGCAGTTCTTC. Its protein product is CASSDHGDVSYNEQFF.

In this sample, this clonotype turned up a few times. This chain connects TRBV6-5 to TRBJ2-1; 8 bases fit TRBD2. Losses at the gene ends were 4 bases for V and 4 bases for J; bases not matched to a gene: 9. Per the germline V gene, CDR1 is MNHEY and CDR2 is SVGAGI. CDR3 length: 16 amino acids. The CDR3, as DNA: TGTGCCAGCAGTTCCCTTAGCGGGAAAGCTTACAATGAGCAGTTCTTC. Translation gives CASSSLSGKAYNEQFF.

The V and J genes are TRBV6-2 or TRBV6-3 and TRBJ2-2; D is possibly TRBD1 (6 bases). The CDR3 length is 15 residues. Germline V gene lookup returns CDR1 MNHEY and CDR2 SVGEGT. V shed 8 bases and J shed 4 bases, with 17 bases lying between them. The CDR3 region has the DNA TGTGCCAGCCATGTCCTCCAGGACAGCACCGGGGAGCTGTTTTTT. Its translation is CASHVLQDSTGELFF.

V gene TRBV5-1 combines with J gene TRBJ1-2; possible D gene TRBD1, 6 bases. The germline CDR1 and CDR2 sequences are SGHRS and YFSETQ. V lost 2 bases, J lost 2 bases, and 16 bases lay in between. The CDR3 is 16 amino acids. As DNA, the CDR3 is TGCGCCAGCAGCTTCGGTAGCAGGGGCCGGAACTATGGCTACACCTTC. The encoded protein is CASSFGSRGRNYGYTF.

This clonotype has a handful of counts. The chain is built from TRBV28 and TRBJ1-2; 9 bases match TRBD1. V lost 5 bases, J lost 5 bases, and 12 bases stayed unmatched. The CDR3 extends over 16 amino acids. Germline-derived CDR1 and CDR2 are MDHEN and SYDVKM. The CDR3 reads CASSPTHGQGKYGYTF. The DNA of the CDR3 is TGTGCCAGCAGTCCCACCCACGGACAGGGGAAATATGGCTACACCTTC.

This clonotype showed up many times. The J gene is TRBJ2-4, the V gene TRBV28, with D unclear. The length of the CDR3 is 16 residues. The V gene's germline CDR1 is MDHEN and CDR2 SYDVKM. V shed 7 bases and J shed 0 bases, with 16 bases lying between them. DNA of the CDR3: TGTGCCAGCACTCGACGTAGAAACTTAGCCAAAAACATTCAGTACTTC. It specifies CASTRRRNLAKNIQYF.

This clonotype occurred many times. This sequence joins TRBV5-1 and TRBJ2-3; 10 bases are shared with TRBD2. CDR1 SGHRS and CDR2 YFSETQ come from the germline V gene. V was clipped by 3 bases and J by 4 bases; unmatched bases: 11. CDR3 length: 17 residues. DNA for the CDR3: TGCGCCAGCAGCTCAGTGACCCAGCGGGAGGGGGCAGATACGCAGTATTTT. Translating gives CASSSVTQREGADTQYF.

This clonotype was seen at least ten times. This rearrangement joins TRBV6-1 to TRBJ2-1; no firm D call. The V end lost 7 bases, the J end lost 6 bases, and 10 bases lay between the germline ends. The CDR3 runs to 12 residues. Germline CDR1 is MNHNS and CDR2 is SASEGT. The DNA of the CDR3 is TGTGCCAGCACTACACCCGGCAATGAGCAGTTCTTC. Its protein is CASTTPGNEQFF.

In the case of this clonotype: This clone may be a read error of a much larger clone one base away. CDR3 nucleotides: TGTGCCAGCAGTTCTCGCGGGACTAGCTCCCACGAGCAGTTCTTC. As protein: CASSSRGTSSHEQFF. The rearrangement uses TRBV28 and TRBJ2-1; TRBD2 agrees at 9 bases. The CDR3 extends over 15 amino acids. V trimming: 4 bases; J trimming: 10 bases; junction bases outside the gene matches: 11. CDR1 is MDHEN and CDR2 is SYDVKM in the germline V gene.

This chain links TRBV19 with TRBJ2-3; D unclear. The length of the CDR3 is 13 residues. Looked up from germline, CDR1 is LNHDA and CDR2 is SQIVND (reference sequence). The V end lost 7 bases, the J end lost 0 bases, and 8 bases lay between the germline ends. The DNA of the CDR3 is TGTGCCAGTACCCCGACTAGCACAGATACGCAGTATTTT. This encodes CASTPTSTDTQYF.

This clonotype was counted many times. The chain is built from TRBV7-2 and TRBJ2-3; no definite D call. This CDR3 spans 16 amino acids. The germline V gene has CDR1 SGHTA and CDR2 FQGNSA. Trimming cost V 1 base and J 3 bases, with 14 bases left between them. The chain's CDR3 is CASSLVVPRPTDTQYF. CDR3 DNA: TGTGCCAGCAGCTTAGTTGTCCCCAGACCAACAGATACGCAGTATTTT.

This clonotype has ten or more counts. The chain carries TRBV7-8 and TRBJ2-5, with D perhaps matching TRBD1 or TRBD2 (5 bases each). The ends were cut back, 4 bases at V and 5 bases at J, with 11 bases in the middle. This CDR3 spans 13 amino acids. From germline, CDR1 is SGHVS and CDR2 FQNEAQ. The CDR3 DNA sequence: TGTGCCAGCAGCTCTGGGACGTCTGAGACCCAGTACTTC. It encodes CASSSGTSETQYF.

This clonotype was observed many times. Possible read error: a much larger clone is one base away. This chain joins TRBV2 and TRBJ2-7; D may be TRBD2 (5 bases). The CDR3 length is 11 residues. CDR1 and CDR2 (germline): SNHLY, FYNNEI. The V gene lost 3 bases and the J gene lost 5 bases, with 5 bases spanning the gap. In nucleotides, the CDR3 is TGTGCCAGCAGTGAGAGGGACGAGCAGTACTTC. It is translated as CASSERDEQYF.

The rearrangement joins TRBV9 to TRBJ2-7, with 7 bases lining up with TRBD1. With 3 bases clipped from V and 2 bases from J, the junction kept 8 bases outside the gene matches. This CDR3 is built from 15 residues. Germline-derived CDR1 and CDR2 are SGDLS and YYNGEE. In DNA, the CDR3 is TGTGCCAGCAGCGCCGACAGGGACGGGACCTACGAGCAGTACTTC. Encoded protein: CASSADRDGTYEQYF.

The gene calls are TRBV11-2 and TRBJ2-1, with 12 bases lining up with TRBD2. Germline V gene lookup returns CDR1 SGHAT and CDR2 FQNNGV. With V trimmed by 1 base and J by 7 bases, 5 bases remained unmatched. CDR3 length: 16 amino acids. CDR3: CASSLGLAGVLNEQFF. The CDR3 DNA reads as TGTGCCAGCAGCTTAGGACTAGCGGGAGTACTAAATGAGCAGTTCTTC.

This clonotype was observed many times. V gene TRBV5-1 combines with J gene TRBJ2-5; 8 bases are shared with TRBD1. Germline assignment: CDR1 SGHRS and CDR2 YFSETQ. This CDR3 is built from 14 residues. V shed 5 bases, J shed 5 bases, and the junction held 8 bases outside the gene matches. The CDR3 bases are TGCGCCAGCAGACCCGGGACAGGCCAGGAGACCCAGTACTTC. Translating it yields CASRPGTGQETQYF.

This clonotype has only a few counts. This rearrangement joins TRBV29-1 to TRBJ2-7; TRBD1 aligns across 9 bases. The CDR3 contains 15 residues. Germline-derived CDR1 and CDR2 are SQVTM and ANQGSEA. V shed 2 bases, J shed 7 bases, and the junction held 12 bases outside the gene matches. CDR3 bases: TGCAGCGTTGAATTCCGGACAGGGGTCGCCGAGGAGCAGTACTTC. Amino acids: CSVEFRTGVAEEQYF.

The V gene is TRBV20-1, the J gene TRBJ2-1, with D possibly being TRBD2 (6 bases). The germline gives CDR1 DFQATT, CDR2 SNEGSKA (reference sequence). This CDR3 is 14 amino acids long. V shed 1 base and J shed 9 bases, with 16 bases lying between them. The CDR3 DNA reads TGCAGTGCTAGAGGACACCTAGCGCTGCGTGAGCAGTTCTTC. Translation: CSARGHLALREQFF.

The chain recombines TRBV7-9 with TRBJ2-2, with 7 bases that match TRBD2. The CDR3 extends over 16 amino acids. Trimming at V came to 0 bases and at J to 3 bases, leaving 4 bases not matched to a gene. In germline, CDR1 is SEHNR, CDR2 FQNEAQ (reference sequence). The CDR3 loop is CASSLAGGVHTGELFF. Written as DNA, the CDR3 is TGTGCCAGCAGCTTAGCGGGAGGGGTGCACACCGGGGAGCTGTTTTTT.